A single sample gave rise to the 10 T cell receptor beta chains below, sequenced in a study of cytomegalovirus exposure and HLA in healthy donors. Primers included in the PCR were 60 Vbeta and 13 Jbeta primers. Sequencing was performed with immunoSEQ multiplex PCR; in TCRdb, only in-frame clones are kept and a portion is missing. The ten most abundant clones cover 2.1% of a sample with 150,000 or so clones. Sequencing input: PBMCs. These receptor sequences come from a man aged 30 to 39 in good health and CMV-seronegative.

CDR3 sequence reads: CATSAWPYEQYF. The DNA for the CDR3 is TGTGCCACCAGCGCCTGGCCCTACGAGCAGTACTTC. The chain has TRBV15 and TRBJ2-7; D gene unclear. The CDR3 extends over 12 amino acids. CDR1 is LNHNV and CDR2 is YYDKDF in the germline V gene (reference sequence). V was shortened by 5 bases and J by 2 bases, with 7 bases between the two germline ends.

This chain links TRBV19 with TRBJ1-1, with 7 bases matching TRBD1. The trim removed 7 bases at V and 6 bases at J, leaving 8 bases unmatched. Germline CDR1 is LNHDA and CDR2 is SQIVND (reference sequence). This CDR3 contains 13 residues. The CDR3 spells CASNLDRAPEAFF. The CDR3 DNA reads as TGTGCCAGTAATTTAGACAGGGCCCCTGAAGCTTTCTTT. Full variable domain (missing parts from reference TRBV19 and TRBJ1-1): DGGITQSPKYLFRKEGQNVTLSCEQNLNHDAMYWYRQDPGQGLRLIYYSQIVNDFQKGDIAEGYSVSREKKESFPLTVTSAQKNPTAFYLCASNLDRAPEAFFGQGTRLTVV.

The gene calls are TRBV10-1 and TRBJ1-1, with TRBD1 as a possible D gene (5 bases). CDR1 is WNHNN and CDR2 is SYGVQD in the germline V gene (reference sequence). This CDR3 is built from 13 residues. Trimming left V 4 bases short and J 1 base short, with 7 bases between. The CDR3 DNA reads as TGCGCCAGCAGTGGCCAGGGGAACACTGAAGCTTTCTTT. Translation gives CASSGQGNTEAFF.

J is TRBJ2-5 and V is TRBV6-6; D perhaps matches TRBD2 (5 bases). Near its end, the DNA agrees better with TRBJ2-7, so the J call may be wrong. Germline values: CDR1 MNHNY, CDR2 SVGAGI (reference sequence). The CDR3 loop spans 13 amino acids. The CDR3 nucleotides are TGTGCCAGCAGTCCCGACTACTCCTACGAGCAGTACTTC. Protein: CASSPDYSYEQYF.

The V call is TRBV28, the J call TRBJ1-5; tentative D call: TRBD1 (5 bases). Germline CDR1 MDHEN, CDR2 SYDVKM. V was pared by 3 bases and J by 5 bases, with 14 bases between. The CDR3 is made up of 15 amino acids. CDR3 DNA sequence: TGTGCCAGCAGTTTTCTCCAGGGCCATGATCAGCCCCAGCATTTT. Translation gives CASSFLQGHDQPQHF. The variable domain in full, with the rest retrieved from reference TRBV28 and TRBJ1-5, is DVKVTQSSRYLVKRTGEKVFLECVQDMDHENMFWYRQDPGLGLRLIYFSYDVKMKEKGDIPEGYSVSREKKERFSLILESASTNQTSMYLCASSFLQGHDQPQHFGDGTRLSIL.

The rearrangement joins TRBV5-1 to TRBJ2-3, with 9 bases lining up with TRBD1. CDR3 length equals 15 residues. V lost 4 bases and J lost 2; bases outside the gene matches: 5. The germline V gene encodes CDR1 SGHRS and CDR2 YFSETQ. The CDR3 nucleotides are TGCGCCAGCAGCGCAGGACAGGGGCTCACAGATACGCAGTATTTT. As protein: CASSAGQGLTDTQYF.

The gene calls are TRBV6-4 and TRBJ1-1; D not resolved. V lost 4 bases and J lost 5, with 11 bases in between. Germline V gene lookup returns CDR1 MRHNA and CDR2 SNTAGT. The CDR3 consists of 13 residues. The CDR3 loop reads CASSGQEHTEAFF. The DNA for the CDR3 is TGTGCCAGCAGTGGTCAGGAACATACTGAAGCTTTCTTT.

The chain links TRBV25-1 to TRBJ2-7, with 11 bases aligning to TRBD1. The CDR3 length is 14 residues. Germline CDR1 MGHDK, CDR2 SYGVNS. The junction had 6 bases not matched to a gene; V was cut back by 5 bases and J by 6 bases. CDR3 sequence (DNA): TGTGCCAGCAGTAGGACAGGGGGCTTAATCGAGCAGTACTTC. Translated, it gives CASSRTGGLIEQYF.

The V gene is TRBV19, the J gene TRBJ1-5; possible D gene TRBD1, 6 bases. Looked up from germline, CDR1 is LNHDA and CDR2 is SQIVND (reference sequence). V gave up 8 bases and J gave up 0 bases, with 17 bases separating them. The CDR3 has 16 amino acids. CDR3 region: CASVRGGAVSNQPQHF. As DNA, the CDR3 is TGTGCCAGTGTCCGGGGGGGGGCGGTTAGCAATCAGCCCCAGCATTTT. The full variable domain, completed using reference TRBV19 and TRBJ1-5, is DGGITQSPKYLFRKEGQNVTLSCEQNLNHDAMYWYRQDPGQGLRLIYYSQIVNDFQKGDIAEGYSVSREKKESFPLTVTSAQKNPTAFYLCASVRGGAVSNQPQHFGDGTRLSIL.

The rearrangement links TRBV5-4 to TRBJ2-7, with 13 bases lining up with TRBD2. The germline V gene encodes CDR1 SGHNT and CDR2 YYREEE (reference sequence). CDR3 length equals 17 residues. With V trimmed by 4 bases and J by 0 bases, 7 bases remained unmatched. CDR3 bases: TGTGCCAGCAGCACGGGACTAGCGGGGTTGCACTCCTACGAGCAGTACTTC. Translation: CASSTGLAGLHSYEQYF.